This record covers a single TCR beta chain. This entry comes from a study of blood T cells in healthy people across ages. This CDR3 comprises 16 residues. The V end was cut by 5 bases, the J end by 6 bases, with 23 bases between. Germline CDR1 PRHDT, CDR2 FYEKMQ (reference sequence). Combining a sample-barcoded 5' primer with a J-beta primer mix, a second PCR ran for about 7 to 12 cycles. In TCRdb, the 5' RACE reads were re-called with MiXCR into one record per CDR3 protein. The table shows hundreds of thousands of distinct CDR3 sequences, with roughly 26% occurring only once. In addition, the sample was reused for a study of T cells of mothers and their children. That work adds: From each mother came over 9 million TCR beta CDR3 reads, and from each child came a few million. Mother-child pairs who were related displayed a slightly higher overlap than unrelated pairs, a difference that was non-significant.

The material sequenced was blood. The gene calls are TRBV13 and TRBJ2-7, with D perhaps TRBD2 (6 bases). The clonotype was recovered from a boy between 10 and 17 years old in good health. The CDR3: CASSTEREAPRVEQYF. The CDR3 DNA reads TGTGCCAGCAGCACAGAGAGGGAGGCCCCCCGGGTCGAGCAGTACTTC.